The 21 T cell receptor beta chains below were found in one sample sequenced in a study of blood T cell repertoires in COVID-19. Generated by immunoSEQ multiplex PCR, the TCRdb table keeps only in-frame clones and is missing some. The data hold 150,000 to 200,000 clones, with about 74% observed a single time. The specimen was peripheral blood. Receptors originate from a man aged 55 to 70 with acute or convalescent COVID-19.

V and J are TRBV24-1 and TRBJ1-1; possibly TRBD1 for D (5 bases). V gave up 7 bases and J gave up 8 bases, with 16 bases separating them. The CDR3 has 13 residues. Germline-derived CDR1 and CDR2 are KGHDR and SFDVKD. CDR3: CATRGGWELEAFF. CDR3 DNA: TGTGCCACCAGGGGGGGGTGGGAACTAGAAGCTTTCTTT.

The V call is TRBV19, the J call TRBJ1-1; 9 positions agree with TRBD1. V dropped 0 bases and J dropped 4; count of bases not matched to a gene: 9. This CDR3 contains 17 residues. Looked up from germline, CDR1 is LNHDA and CDR2 is SQIVND (reference sequence). In nucleotides, the CDR3 is TGTGCCAGTAGTATAGACCTACAGGACAGGGGCGGCACTGAAGCTTTCTTT. Translation gives CASSIDLQDRGGTEAFF.

This clone is a singleton in its sample. DNA of the CDR3: TGTGCCAGCAGCTTAGGTAGGGACAGGGACGGAGAGACCCAGTACTTC. This encodes CASSLGRDRDGETQYF. The chain has TRBV7-6 and TRBJ2-5; 9 bases match TRBD1. Germline V gene sequence: CDR1 SGHVS, CDR2 FNYEAQ. The CDR3 has 16 residues. With V trimmed by 1 base and J by 4 bases, 7 bases remained unmatched.

The CDR3 nucleotides are TGTGCCAGCAGCCCGCACTTGAGCTCCTATAATTCACCCCTCCACTTT. The encoded protein is CASSPHLSSYNSPLHF. V is TRBV9 and J is TRBJ1-6; D is unresolved. The germline CDR1 and CDR2 sequences are SGDLS and YYNGEE. The CDR3 has 16 residues. Trimming removed 4 bases from V and 0 bases from J, with 11 bases in between.

In its sample, this clone was seen a few times. J is TRBJ1-1 and V is TRBV7-2, with D unclear. Trimming stripped 6 bases from V and 0 bases from J, with 8 bases between. The CDR3 length is 13 residues. CDR1 and CDR2 (germline): SGHTA, FQGNSA. CDR3 sequence (DNA): TGTGCCAGCAGGGGGAGAATGAACACTGAAGCTTTCTTT. Protein product: CASRGRMNTEAFF.

The chain couples TRBV4-1 to TRBJ2-7, with 10 bases aligning to TRBD2. The V and J ends lost 1 base and 7 bases, in that order; junction bases with no gene match: 4. This CDR3 comprises 14 residues. Per the germline V gene, CDR1 is MGHRA and CDR2 is YSYEKL. The CDR3 sequence: CASSQAGLAREQYF. The CDR3 nucleotides are TGCGCCAGCAGCCAAGCGGGACTAGCGCGTGAGCAGTACTTC.

This chain links TRBV30 with TRBJ1-5; D may be TRBD1 (6 bases). The CDR3 length is 13 residues. Trimming shortened V by 2 bases and J by 3 bases, and 8 bases separated the two germline ends. The germline CDR1 and CDR2 sequences are GTSNPN and SVGIG (reference sequence). In nucleotides, the CDR3 is TGTGCCTGGAGTAGGACAGCCAATCAGCCCCAGCATTTT. Translating gives CAWSRTANQPQHF.

V gene TRBV11-2 combines with J gene TRBJ2-5; 7 bases are a match to TRBD1. The germline V gene has CDR1 SGHAT and CDR2 FQNNGV. The CDR3 has 13 amino acids. The V and J ends lost 5 bases and 5 bases, in that order; junction bases with no gene match: 5. CDR3 coding DNA: TGTGCCAGCAGCCCGACAGGGTGGGAGACCCAGTACTTC. This codes for CASSPTGWETQYF. The complete variable domain, with remaining parts taken from reference TRBV11-2 and TRBJ2-5, reads EAGVAQSPRYKIIEKRQSVAFWCNPISGHATLYWYQQILGQGPKLLIQFQNNGVVDDSQLPKDRFSAERLKGVDSTLKIQPAKLEDSAVYLCASSPTGWETQYFGPGTRLLVL.

This clone has a handful of counts. V gene TRBV27 combines with J gene TRBJ1-1; a weak D match, TRBD1 (6 bases). The CDR3 totals 17 residues. The germline gives CDR1 MNHEY, CDR2 SMNVEV (reference sequence). Trimming removed 6 bases at V and 1 base at J, with 21 bases between. The CDR3 sequence: CASSSRRGGGGNTEAFF. DNA for the CDR3: TGTGCCAGCAGCTCCCGGAGGGGGGGCGGTGGGAACACTGAAGCTTTCTTT.

In this sample, this clone turned up a few times. This rearrangement joins TRBV29-1 to TRBJ1-5, with 8 bases aligning to TRBD1. V was clipped by 6 bases and J by 2 bases; unmatched bases: 9. Germline values: CDR1 SQVTM, CDR2 ANQGSEA. The CDR3 runs to 15 residues. The CDR3 bases are TGCAGCGTCGGACAGGGAATCCTGGGCAATCAGCCCCAGCATTTT. Protein: CSVGQGILGNQPQHF.

The chain couples TRBV19 to TRBJ2-5; 9 nucleotides match TRBD2. Per germline, CDR1 LNHDA and CDR2 SQIVND (reference sequence). V dropped 8 bases and J dropped 5; count of bases not matched to a gene: 6. This CDR3 spans 13 amino acids. CDR3 amino acids: CASRSGGRETQYF. DNA for the CDR3: TGTGCCAGTCGAAGCGGGGGGAGGGAGACCCAGTACTTC.

The rearrangement uses TRBV15 and TRBJ1-4, with a possible D match to TRBD1 (5 bases). CDR1 and CDR2 from the germline V gene are LNHNV and YYDKDF (reference sequence). The CDR3 is 15 amino acids. The V end lost 1 base, the J end lost 10 bases, and 16 bases lay between the germline ends. The DNA of the CDR3 is TGTGCCACCAGCAGAGTAGGGGTTGGGTCAGGAAAACTGTTTTTT. It encodes CATSRVGVGSGKLFF.

The CDR3: CASSFGSGGYQETQYF. The CDR3, as DNA: TGCGCCAGCAGCTTTGGGAGCGGGGGCTATCAAGAGACCCAGTACTTC. This chain uses TRBV5-1 with TRBJ2-5, with 8 bases that match TRBD2. Trimming cost V 2 bases and J 2 bases; bases outside gene matches: 8. From germline, CDR1 is SGHRS and CDR2 YFSETQ. The CDR3 totals 16 residues.

The chain joins TRBV3-1 (or the pseudogene TRBV3-2) to TRBJ1-2, with 10 positions matching TRBD1. V dropped 3 bases and J dropped 5; count of bases not matched to a gene: 9. Germline CDR1 LGHDT, CDR2 YNNKEL (reference sequence). The CDR3 totals 16 residues. The CDR3 bases are TGTGCCAGCAGCCAGACCGGGACAGGGGACAAATATGGCTACACCTTC. As protein: CASSQTGTGDKYGYTF.

J is TRBJ2-1 and V is TRBV6-5; D unclear. This CDR3 is 12 amino acids long. V shed 7 bases and J shed 5 bases, with 9 bases lying between them. Germline CDR1 and CDR2: MNHEY and SVGAGI. In DNA, the CDR3 is TGTGCCAGCAACCCGTACAACAATGAGCAGTTCTTC. Encoded protein: CASNPYNNEQFF.

A few counts support this clone. The V and J genes are TRBV12-5 and TRBJ2-1; 11 bases match TRBD2. This CDR3 has 17 amino acids. V lost 4 bases and J lost 8; bases outside the gene matches: 13. Germline V gives CDR1 LGHNT, CDR2 FRNRAP. CDR3 protein: CASGSIVAGGRIDEQFF. The DNA of the CDR3 is TGTGCTAGTGGTTCCATCGTAGCGGGGGGGCGTATCGATGAGCAGTTCTTC.

The chain links TRBV11-3 to TRBJ1-2, with TRBD1 matching 8 bases. This CDR3 is 13 amino acids long. Unmatched junction bases numbered 3, after V lost 3 bases and J lost 6 bases. Germline-derived CDR1 and CDR2 are SGHNT and YENEEA. This CDR3 is CASSFRQGNGYTF. The CDR3 region has the DNA TGTGCCAGCAGCTTCCGACAGGGGAATGGCTACACCTTC.

The rearrangement joins TRBV5-8 to TRBJ1-5; the D gene is possibly TRBD1 (6 bases). Germline lookup yields CDR1 SGHTS and CDR2 YDEGEE. This CDR3 comprises 17 residues. Trimming cost V 4 bases and J 2 bases, with 19 bases left between them. CDR3 residues: CASSRLGAGVGNQPQHF. CDR3 nucleotides: TGTGCCAGCAGCCGATTGGGGGCGGGGGTCGGCAATCAGCCCCAGCATTTT.

V and J are TRBV6-2 or TRBV6-3 and TRBJ2-1; tentative D call: TRBD2 (5 bases). The CDR3 contains 15 residues. The V end lost 0 bases, the J end lost 3 bases, and 9 bases lay between the germline ends. Germline lookup yields CDR1 MNHEY and CDR2 SVGEGT. The CDR3 region has the DNA TGTGCCAGCAGTTACTCGAGCGGAGACTACAATGAGCAGTTCTTC. Protein: CASSYSSGDYNEQFF.

The chain couples TRBV7-2 to TRBJ2-3; 12 bases match TRBD2. Per germline, CDR1 SGHTA and CDR2 FQGNSA. Unmatched junction bases numbered 8, after V lost 3 bases and J lost 1 base. The CDR3 is made up of 18 amino acids. The CDR3 nucleotides read TGTGCCAGCAGCTTCCGACTAGCGGGGGCCGCCGGCACAGATACGCAGTATTTT. Translated: CASSFRLAGAAGTDTQYF.

The rearrangement joins TRBV11-2 to TRBJ2-3; TRBD2 is a possible D gene (6 bases). The CDR3 runs to 12 residues. CDR1 is SGHAT and CDR2 is FQNNGV in the germline V gene. Trimming shortened V by 5 bases and J by 4 bases, and 7 bases separated the two germline ends. The CDR3 spells CASSRGSDTQYF. The DNA of the CDR3 is TGTGCCAGCAGCCGGGGGTCAGATACGCAGTATTTT.